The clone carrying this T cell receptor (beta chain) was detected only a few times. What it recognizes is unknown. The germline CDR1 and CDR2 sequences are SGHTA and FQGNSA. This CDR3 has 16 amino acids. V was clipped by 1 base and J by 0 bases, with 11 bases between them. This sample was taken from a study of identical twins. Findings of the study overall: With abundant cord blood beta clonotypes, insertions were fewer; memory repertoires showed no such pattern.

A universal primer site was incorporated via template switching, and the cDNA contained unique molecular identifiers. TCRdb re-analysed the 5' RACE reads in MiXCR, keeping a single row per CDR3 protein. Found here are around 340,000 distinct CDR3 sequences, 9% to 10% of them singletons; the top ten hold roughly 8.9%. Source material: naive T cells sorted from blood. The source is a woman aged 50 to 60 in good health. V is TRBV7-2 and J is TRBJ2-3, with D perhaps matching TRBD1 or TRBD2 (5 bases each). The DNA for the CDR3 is TGTGCCAGCAGCTTAGTTGGGGGAATCAGCACAGATACGCAGTATTTT. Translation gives CASSLVGGISTDTQYF.